Listed below are T cell receptor beta chains from one sample, sequenced in a study of post-analysis software for immune sequencing data. TCRdb re-called the PCR reads through MiXCR, storing one row per CDR3 protein. This sample has 650,000 to 850,000 distinct CDR3 sequences, with under 70% found just once. The sequencing input was blood. The receptors were sampled from a girl between 5 and 17 years old with multiple sclerosis. Both conserved end residues are part of each CDR3. The order of the fields is D gene, J gene, clone size, V gene, CDR3 protein, CDR3 DNA. D genes are given only for firm matches. Expanded clones get a size class; other rows say once, few or many, or leave the size out.

-	TRBJ1-2	-	TRBV7-3	CASSSTGAPAANYGYTF	TGTGCCAGCAGCTCCACGGGGGCCCCAGCAGCTAACTATGGCTACACCTTC
-	TRBJ2-6	-	TRBV7-8	CASSLARAGANVLTF	TGTGCCAGCAGCTTAGCCAGGGCTGGGGCCAACGTCCTGACTTTC
TRBD1	TRBJ2-7	-	TRBV10-3	CAISNGQEAYEQYF	TGTGCCATCAGTAACGGACAGGAAGCCTACGAGCAGTACTTC
-	TRBJ2-1	few	TRBV6-4	CASSVNSYNEQFF	TGTGCCAGCAGTGTGAACAGCTACAATGAGCAGTTCTTC
-	TRBJ2-7	-	TRBV7-9	CASRAASSSSYEQYF	TGTGCCAGCAGGGCCGCCAGCTCGAGCTCCTACGAGCAGTACTTC
-	TRBJ2-1	-	TRBV20-1	CSAEGRPSSYNEQFF	TGCAGTGCCGAGGGACGGCCAAGCTCCTACAATGAGCAGTTCTTC
TRBD2	TRBJ2-1	-	TRBV20-1	CSARDVWKRAGARNEQFF	TGCAGTGCTAGAGATGTCTGGAAACGAGCGGGAGCGCGGAATGAGCAGTTCTTC
TRBD1	TRBJ1-5	-	TRBV12-3/TRBV12-4	CASSLQGGGGQPQHF	TGTGCCAGCAGTCTCCAGGGGGGAGGAGGGCAGCCCCAGCATTTT
-	TRBJ2-7	-	TRBV12-3/TRBV12-4	CASSSQGTDEQYF	TGTGCCAGCAGTTCCCAGGGTACTGACGAGCAGTACTTC
TRBD2	TRBJ2-7	-	TRBV5-1	CASSLVWTSGPEVGYEQYF	TGCGCCAGCAGCTTGGTCTGGACTAGCGGGCCGGAGGTCGGCTACGAGCAATACTTC
TRBD2	TRBJ2-6	-	TRBV5-5	CASSVRLADVRSGANVLTF	TGTGCCAGCAGCGTTCGACTAGCCGACGTACGCTCTGGGGCCAACGTCCTGACTTTC
-	TRBJ1-5	-	TRBV15	CAASETGPQPQHF	TGTGCCGCCAGCGAGACTGGTCCACAGCCCCAGCATTTT
TRBD1	TRBJ2-7	-	TRBV5-1	CASGVPNGQGTDEQYF	TGCGCCAGCGGGGTCCCTAACGGACAGGGAACCGACGAGCAGTACTTC
-	TRBJ2-7	-	TRBV5-1	CASSLEGYGNYEQYF	TGCGCCAGCAGCTTGGAAGGGTACGGAAACTACGAGCAGTACTTC
-	TRBJ1-2	-	TRBV7-2	CASRPQGLANYGYTF	TGTGCCAGCAGACCACAGGGATTAGCTAACTATGGCTACACCTTC
TRBD2	TRBJ2-7	-	TRBV5-4	CASSLPTSGIIYEQYF	TGTGCCAGCAGCTTGCCCACTAGCGGGATAATATACGAGCAGTACTTC
-	TRBJ2-7	once	TRBV3-1	CASSPPTSRTYEQYF	TGTGCCAGCAGCCCCCCGACATCACGAACCTACGAGCAGTACTTC
-	TRBJ2-4	-	TRBV5-6	CASSVLLAKNIQYF	TGTGCCAGCAGCGTGTTACTAGCCAAAAACATTCAGTACTTC
-	TRBJ2-5	-	TRBV5-1	CASRRTGPTQETQYF	TGCGCCAGCAGACGTACGGGACCAACCCAAGAGACCCAGTACTTC
TRBD2	TRBJ2-1	few	TRBV24-1	CATSPSGSHYEQFF	TGTGCCACCAGTCCCAGCGGGAGTCACTATGAGCAGTTCTTC
TRBD1	TRBJ2-1	-	TRBV12-3/TRBV12-4	CASSLPRDRDPDNEQFF	TGTGCCAGCAGTTTACCAAGGGACAGGGATCCCGACAATGAGCAGTTCTTC
-	TRBJ1-1	many	TRBV7-2	CASSVNTEAFF	TGTGCCAGCAGCGTTAACACTGAAGCTTTCTTT
TRBD1	TRBJ2-6	few	TRBV5-1	CASSLTGDFSGANVLTF	TGCGCCAGCAGCTTGACAGGGGATTTCTCTGGGGCCAACGTCCTGACTTTC
-	TRBJ1-6	-	TRBV9	CASSVGVLSSYNSPLHF	TGTGCCAGCAGCGTAGGAGTCCTCAGCTCCTATAATTCACCCCTCCACTTT
-	TRBJ2-7	many	TRBV7-9	CASSLNAGQTYEQYF	TGTGCCAGCAGCTTAAACGCGGGACAGACCTACGAGCAGTACTTC